A selection of T cell receptor beta chains follows, all from one sample in a study of shared clonotypes between healthy human individuals. Only in-frame clones appear in the TCRdb table, and some are missing; sequencing was by immunoSEQ multiplex PCR. The sample has fewer than 550,000 clones; approximately 79% are singletons. The source material was PBMCs. Receptors originate from a woman between 40 and 55 years old in good health. Some clones in this sample may be carry-over from other donors' samples. Each CDR3 is given without its conserved first and last residue.

TRBV5-6,ASSLTGRDNQPQH
TRBV19,ASSRGLADYNEQF
TRBV30,AWSVVGVSNLDTQY
TRBV7-8,ASSPREGGQF
TRBV30,AWSRVVPTYEQY
TRBV5-1,ASSLERGREQF
TRBV11-1,ASSTSLGGQETQY
TRBV5-1,ASSLRLAPDTQY
TRBV28,ASSETESYEQY
TRBV10-2,ASKSTTDRGLFKAEAF
TRBV5-1,ASSLAGMDTQY
TRBV28,ASSPGLAGGGLNEQF
TRBV28,ASSTGSSGANVLT
TRBV18,ASSPKTSGRANTQY
TRBV6-5,ASSPRQGLKTQY
TRBV5-8,ASSPWTVQTGKLF
TRBV7-2,ASSLKGDGQPQH
TRBV18,ASSRGNEQY
TRBV7-2,ASSLKSGLAVID
TRBV19,ASSIQGQGSNQPQH
TRBV19,ASKARLNTEAF
TRBV28,ASTQRVNYGYT
TRBV19,ASSIGWRGAQY
TRBV6-9,ASSTWERYTYEQY
TRBV29-1,SGTGGTEAF
TRBV2,ASKVLAGEDTGELF
TRBV7-2,ASSYASGANNEQF
TRBV15,ATSRMGGWSLNEQF
TRBV27,ASSHGTSGNNEQF
TRBV7-8,ASSLEARQQVHSNQPQH
TRBV7-8,ASSSRLRVTDTQY
TRBV6-5,ASSWDRANGKLF